Shown below are 15 T cell receptor beta chains from a single sample sequenced in a study of cytomegalovirus exposure and HLA in healthy donors. Data came from immunoSEQ multiplex PCR; TCRdb stores just in-frame clones and leaves some out. The sample holds 150,000 or so clones; roughly nine tenths are singletons and the top ten take about 3.5%. Sequencing input: PBMCs. Receptors were obtained from a woman aged 18-30 years in good health and CMV-seropositive.

The V call is TRBV2, the J call TRBJ2-1; 10 nucleotides align to TRBD1. From germline, CDR1 is SNHLY and CDR2 FYNNEI. V trimming: 5 bases; J trimming: 12 bases; junction bases outside the gene matches: 4. CDR3 length: 12 amino acids. The CDR3 DNA reads TGTGCCAGCAGTAAGACAGGGGGCTTGCAGTTCTTC. This sequence encodes CASSKTGGLQFF.

The V and J genes are TRBV6-1 and TRBJ1-3, with a possible D match to TRBD1 (5 bases). The CDR3 consists of 15 residues. V lost 3 bases to trimming and J lost 4 bases, with 13 bases between them. In germline, CDR1 is MNHNS, CDR2 SASEGT. This CDR3 reads CASSDYQGYGNTIYF. The DNA for the CDR3 is TGTGCCAGCAGTGACTATCAGGGTTACGGAAACACCATATATTTT.

The J gene is TRBJ2-3, the V gene TRBV11-3; D unclear. Trimming left V 2 bases short and J 4 bases short, with 7 bases between. In germline, CDR1 is SGHNT, CDR2 YENEEA. The CDR3 runs to 13 residues. The CDR3 loop reads CASSLTAADTQYF. DNA of the CDR3: TGTGCCAGCAGCTTAACCGCGGCAGATACGCAGTATTTT.

The chain is built from TRBV13 and TRBJ2-1, with TRBD2 matching over 14 bases. The V gene's germline CDR1 is PRHDT and CDR2 FYEKMQ (reference sequence). The CDR3 is 18 amino acids. With 2 bases clipped from V and 7 bases from J, the junction kept 10 bases outside the gene matches. The CDR3, as DNA: TGTGCCAGCAGCTTACCCCTAAGGACTAGCGGGAGGCATAATGAGCAGTTCTTC. Amino acid sequence: CASSLPLRTSGRHNEQFF.

This chain links TRBV5-1 with TRBJ2-1; 12 bases are a match to TRBD2. The CDR3 loop spans 15 amino acids. V shed 5 bases and J 14 bases; nucleotides not matched to a gene: 14. The V gene's germline CDR1 is SGHRS and CDR2 YFSETQ. CDR3 nucleotides: TGCGCCAGCAGACACGCGGCTAGCGGGAGGGTGTGCAAGTTCTTC. Protein: CASRHAASGRVCKFF. The full variable domain, rest sourced from reference TRBV5-1 and TRBJ2-1, is KAGVTQTPRYLIKTRGQQVTLSCSPISGHRSVSWYQQTPGQGLQFLFEYFSETQRNKGNFPGRFSGRQFSNSRSEMNVSTLELGDSALYLCASRHAASGRVCKFFGPGTRLTVL.

The rearrangement joins TRBV2 to TRBJ1-3; the D is unclear. V gave up 3 bases and J gave up 1 base, with 10 bases separating them. This CDR3 is 15 amino acids long. From germline, CDR1 is SNHLY and CDR2 FYNNEI. In nucleotides, the CDR3 is TGTGCCAGCAGTGATTCACGAACATCTGGAAACACCATATATTTT. This codes for CASSDSRTSGNTIYF.

This clone is a singleton in its sample. The rearrangement uses TRBV30 and TRBJ1-2, with 8 bases identical to TRBD1. The CDR3 consists of 14 residues. V was pared by 2 bases and J by 4 bases, with 6 bases of the junction left unmatched. Germline CDR1 is GTSNPN and CDR2 is SVGIG (reference sequence). Here the CDR3 DNA reads TGTGCCTGGAGTACCGGACAGGGCGCCTATGGCTACACCTTC. It specifies CAWSTGQGAYGYTF.

This chain connects TRBV27 to TRBJ2-3; 10 bases map to TRBD2. V lost 7 bases and J lost 3; bases outside the gene matches: 10. The length of the CDR3 is 16 residues. The germline CDR1 and CDR2 sequences are MNHEY and SMNVEV (reference sequence). Written as DNA, the CDR3 is TGTGCCAGCACCTCTCGGTGGACTAGCGGAACAGATACGCAGTATTTT. As protein: CASTSRWTSGTDTQYF.

The V gene is TRBV18, the J gene TRBJ1-3, with D uncertain. The CDR3 has 15 amino acids. V lost 3 bases and J lost 2, with 11 bases in between. Germline CDR1 KGHSH, CDR2 LQKENI. The CDR3 coding sequence is TGTGCCAGCTCACCGTGGGGAGAGACTGGAAACACCATATATTTT. Translated: CASSPWGETGNTIYF.

In nucleotides, the CDR3 is TGTGCCCTGCCTTGGGGGGACAGGGGGCGAACTACAATCCAGCGACCCCAGCATTTT. It codes for CALPWGDRGRTTIQRPQHF. The chain links TRBV28 to TRBJ1-5; 12 nucleotides agree with TRBD1. The CDR3 sequence is 19 residues long. Germline trimming cut 11 bases from V and 10 bases from J; bases unmatched to any gene: 27. Germline assignment: CDR1 MDHEN and CDR2 SYDVKM.

V and J are TRBV25-1 and TRBJ2-3; 10 bases align to TRBD1. The CDR3 has 15 residues. With V trimmed by 10 bases and J by 6 bases, 13 bases remained unmatched. Germline-derived CDR1 and CDR2 are MGHDK and SYGVNS. The DNA of the CDR3 is TGTGCCACCCTAAAAAGACAGGGGGCAGAGGATACGCAGTATTTT. Amino acid sequence: CATLKRQGAEDTQYF.

This clone was detected only a few times. The CDR3 DNA sequence: TGTGCCAGCAGTACGAGTCGGACAGGGGGTCCCTACGAGCAGTACTTC. It codes for CASSTSRTGGPYEQYF. This chain uses TRBV28 with TRBJ2-7; TRBD1 aligns across 10 bases. The J segment lost 2 bases and the V segment lost 5 bases, leaving 9 bases of the junction unmatched. The CDR3 length is 16 residues. Germline V gene data show CDR1 as MDHEN and CDR2 as SYDVKM. The full variable domain, in which reference TRBV28 and TRBJ2-7 provide the parts outside the CDR3, is DVKVTQSSRYLVKRTGEKVFLECVQDMDHENMFWYRQDPGLGLRLIYFSYDVKMKEKGDIPEGYSVSREKKERFSLILESASTNQTSMYLCASSTSRTGGPYEQYFGPGTRLTVT.

This rearrangement joins TRBV11-3 to TRBJ1-1, with D hard to call. CDR1 SGHNT and CDR2 YENEEA come from the germline V gene. V lost 2 bases to trimming and J lost 11 bases, with 12 bases between them. The CDR3 contains 12 residues. The CDR3 region has the DNA TGTGCCAGCAGCTTATCCCGGGAGTCGGCTTTCTTT. It yields the protein CASSLSRESAFF.

This chain connects TRBV30 to TRBJ1-2; D is ambiguous. The CDR3 runs to 12 residues. Germline CDR1 reads GTSNPN; CDR2 reads SVGIG (reference sequence). The germline V and J ends were trimmed by 1 base and 7 bases, with 10 bases remaining between them. Here the CDR3 reads CAWSARGAGYTF. Here the CDR3 DNA reads TGTGCCTGGAGTGCGAGAGGCGCTGGCTACACCTTC.

This chain uses TRBV2 with TRBJ2-3; TRBD2 matches at 7 bases. The germline V gene encodes CDR1 SNHLY and CDR2 FYNNEI. The CDR3 has 18 amino acids. With 1 base clipped from V and 2 bases from J, the junction kept 12 bases outside the gene matches. CDR3 in amino acids: CASSEDFLERGTTDTQYF. In DNA form, the CDR3 reads TGTGCCAGCAGTGAAGATTTTCTGGAGCGGGGAACCACAGATACGCAGTATTTT.